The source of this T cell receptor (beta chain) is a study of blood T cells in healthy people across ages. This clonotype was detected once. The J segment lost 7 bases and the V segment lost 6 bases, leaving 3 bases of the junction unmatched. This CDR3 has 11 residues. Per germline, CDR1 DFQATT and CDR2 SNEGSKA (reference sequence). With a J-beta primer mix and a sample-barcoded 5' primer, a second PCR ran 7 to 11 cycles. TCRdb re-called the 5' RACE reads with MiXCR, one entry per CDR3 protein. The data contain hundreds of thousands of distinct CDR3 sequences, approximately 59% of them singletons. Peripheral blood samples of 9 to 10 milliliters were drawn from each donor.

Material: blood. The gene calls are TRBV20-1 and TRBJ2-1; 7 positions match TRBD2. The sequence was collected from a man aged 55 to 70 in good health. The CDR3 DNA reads TGCAGTGCCTGGGGGGGGAATGAGCAGTTCTTC. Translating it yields CSAWGGNEQFF.